These 29 T cell receptor beta chains share one sample of origin, sequenced in a study of CD8+CD57+ T cells in acquired aplastic anemia. All sequencing subjects had displayed CD8+CD57+ cell expansion on flow cytometry. Genomic DNA provided the template from which TCR beta VDJ and CDR3 profiles were obtained. One entry per CDR3 protein results from TCRdb running MiXCR on the reads. The sample contains 400,000 to 600,000 distinct CDR3 sequences, around a third of which appear only once. Sequencing input: sorted CD4+, CD8+, or CD8+CD57+ T cells (not recorded which) from PBMCs. The receptors were gathered from a human donor with aplastic anemia.

The chain links TRBV7-2 to TRBJ2-7; no reliable D call. V lost 4 bases and J 4 bases, leaving 14 bases between the germline ends. The CDR3 covers 14 residues. Germline V CDR1 and CDR2: SGHTA, FQGNSA. The CDR3: CASSSPGRIYEQYF. The CDR3 nucleotides are TGTGCCAGCAGCTCACCCGGACGGATATACGAGCAGTACTTC.

This clonotype was picked up many times. J is TRBJ2-5 and V is TRBV7-8; D perhaps matches TRBD2 (6 bases). V lost 0 bases, J lost 5 bases, and 10 bases lay in between. Germline CDR1 and CDR2: SGHVS and FQNEAQ. There are 14 residues in the CDR3. CDR3 protein: CASSLASGVETQYF. CDR3 coding DNA: TGTGCCAGCAGCTTAGCGTCGGGAGTGGAGACCCAGTACTTC.

The genes are TRBV9 and TRBJ1-4; D possibly corresponds to TRBD1 (5 bases). From germline, CDR1 is SGDLS and CDR2 YYNGEE. V dropped 0 bases and J dropped 5 bases, with 8 bases sitting between them. This CDR3 has 14 amino acids. This CDR3 reads CASSVGQKNEKLFF. Written as DNA, the CDR3 is TGTGCCAGCAGCGTAGGACAGAAAAATGAAAAACTGTTTTTT.

In regard to this clonotype: A much larger clone differs from this one at a single base, so this may be a read error. The conserved phenylalanine or tryptophan is not found at the CDR3 terminus, so this likely reflects a read error. The chain combines TRBV20-1 with TRBJ1-6; D is unresolved. V lost 4 bases to trimming and J lost 8 bases, with 15 bases between them. The CDR3 is 14 amino acids. Germline CDR1 DFQATT, CDR2 SNEGSKA (reference sequence). In DNA, the CDR3 is TGCAGTGCTACCCGCCAATCGGGCCATTCACCCCTCCACTCT. Protein: CSATRQSGHSPLHS.

The chain carries TRBV2 and TRBJ2-5; 10 bases match TRBD2. Germline CDR1 is SNHLY and CDR2 is FYNNEI. V shed 6 bases and J 5 bases; nucleotides not matched to a gene: 9. The CDR3 runs 15 residues. As DNA, the CDR3 is TGTGCCAGCAGGACTTTTATAGCGGGGGGTGAGACCCAGTACTTC. Its translation: CASRTFIAGGETQYF.

This clonotype was found a few times. The chain has TRBV5-4 and TRBJ1-6, with a possible D match to TRBD1 (5 bases). Per the germline V gene, CDR1 is SGHNT and CDR2 is YYREEE (reference sequence). The CDR3 consists of 15 residues. The V and J ends lost 0 bases and 7 bases respectively, with 11 bases between them. CDR3 nucleotides: TGTGCCAGCAGCTTGGGGGCCGGGGGAAATTCACCCCTCCACTTT. It yields the protein CASSLGAGGNSPLHF.

This clonotype was counted a few times. The chain links TRBV12-3 or TRBV12-4 to TRBJ2-3, with D perhaps TRBD1 or TRBD2 (5 bases each). The germline V and J ends were trimmed by 6 bases and 0 bases, with 10 bases remaining between them. The CDR3 extends over 14 amino acids. CDR3 nucleotide sequence: TGTGCCAGCAGACCGGGGCATAGCACAGATACGCAGTATTTT. Residues: CASRPGHSTDTQYF.

This clonotype was counted only a few times. The chain combines TRBV7-3 with TRBJ2-3; 8 positions match TRBD2. The CDR3 loop spans 15 amino acids. Trimming at V came to 2 bases and at J to 5 bases, leaving 6 bases not matched to a gene. Germline CDR1 SGHTA, CDR2 FQGTGA. DNA for the CDR3: TGTGCCAGCAGCTTAGGGATAGCGGGAAGAGATACGCAGTATTTT. Residues: CASSLGIAGRDTQYF.

The genes are TRBV2 and TRBJ2-7, with D possibly matching TRBD2 (6 bases). Germline V gene data show CDR1 as SNHLY and CDR2 as FYNNEI. V was cut by 5 bases and J by 3 bases, with 17 bases left in between. The CDR3 has 15 amino acids. This chain's CDR3 is CASSYSTRENYEQYF. The CDR3 bases are TGTGCCAGCAGTTACTCGACTAGGGAAAACTACGAGCAGTACTTC.

This clonotype was seen a few times. The chain uses TRBV6-1 and TRBJ2-7, with 9 nucleotides matching TRBD1. The CDR3 extends over 15 amino acids. V was pared by 6 bases and J by 3 bases, with 9 bases of the junction left unmatched. CDR1 is MNHNS, CDR2 SASEGT, per germline. CDR3 sequence reads: CASSLRQGVGYEQYF. CDR3 DNA: TGTGCCAGCAGCCTCCGACAGGGGGTAGGCTACGAGCAGTACTTC.

In its sample, this clonotype was seen a few times. A much larger clone lies one base from this, so it may be a read error. The CDR3 end shows no conserved phenylalanine or tryptophan, and so a read error is likely. V gene TRBV19 combines with J gene TRBJ2-7; possible D gene TRBD1, 6 bases. The CDR3 spans 16 residues. Per germline, CDR1 LNHDA and CDR2 SQIVND (reference sequence). V dropped 6 bases and J dropped 6 bases, with 24 bases sitting between them. CDR3 DNA sequence: TGTGCCAGTAGCCCCCCACACCGGGACACCGGGACCGAGCAGTACCTC. Translated, it gives CASSPPHRDTGTEQYL.

This clonotype was counted only a few times. V is TRBV5-1 and J is TRBJ1-4, with D possibly TRBD1 on 5 matching bases. Germline V lookup: CDR1 SGHRS, CDR2 YFSETQ. V was cut by 4 bases and J by 8 bases, with 18 bases left in between. The CDR3 is made up of 15 amino acids. CDR3 DNA sequence: TGCGCCAGCAGCCCCGGCGGCAGGGTGAACGAAAAACTGTTTTTT. Translated: CASSPGGRVNEKLFF.

This chain connects TRBV2 to TRBJ2-7; D possibly corresponds to TRBD2 (5 bases). V was trimmed by 4 bases and J by 4 bases, leaving 14 bases between them. CDR3 size: 14 residues. Germline CDR1 reads SNHLY; CDR2 reads FYNNEI. The CDR3 coding sequence is TGTGCCAGCAGTGGCCGGGGATCCGTTTACGAGCAGTACTTC. Translating it yields CASSGRGSVYEQYF.

The sample holds a few counts of this clonotype. The gene calls are TRBV12-3 or TRBV12-4 and TRBJ2-1; 7 bases match TRBD1. V was pared by 1 base and J by 3 bases, with 3 bases of the junction left unmatched. This CDR3 comprises 15 residues. CDR3 DNA: TGTGCCAGCAGTTTAGGACAGGGTCTCTACAATGAGCAGTTCTTC. This codes for CASSLGQGLYNEQFF.

This clonotype was seen a handful of times. The chain carries TRBV5-1 and TRBJ2-7, with 10 bases lining up with TRBD1. J gave up 3 bases and V 8 bases, and 8 bases lay outside the gene matches. CDR1 is SGHRS and CDR2 is YFSETQ in the germline V gene. The CDR3 consists of 14 residues. CDR3 coding DNA: TGCGCCAGTACGGCGGGACAGGGGCGCTACGAGCAGTACTTC. It yields the protein CASTAGQGRYEQYF.

This clonotype was detected only once. The chain links TRBV12-3 or TRBV12-4 to TRBJ2-7; 10 nucleotides agree with TRBD2. Losses at the gene ends were 3 bases for V and 5 bases for J; bases not matched to a gene: 4. CDR3 length equals 14 residues. This CDR3 is CASSFRAGGNEQYF. DNA for the CDR3: TGTGCCAGCAGTTTTCGAGCGGGAGGGAACGAGCAGTACTTC.

In this sample, this clonotype turned up many times. J is TRBJ2-3 and V is TRBV19, with 8 bases that match TRBD2. The J segment lost 5 bases and the V segment lost 6 bases, leaving 10 bases of the junction unmatched. The CDR3 sequence is 15 residues long. Looked up from germline, CDR1 is LNHDA and CDR2 is SQIVND (reference sequence). The DNA for the CDR3 is TGTGCCAGTAGGGACCGGGGGGGCGAGGGAGATACGCAGTATTTT. Translated: CASRDRGGEGDTQYF.

This clonotype was counted between two and nine times. The junction departs from the called germline gene at one end, perhaps through a read error. The chain couples TRBV10-3 to TRBJ2-7; D may be TRBD1 or TRBD2 (5 bases each). Germline V gene lookup returns CDR1 ENHRY and CDR2 SYGVKD. The CDR3 loop spans 15 amino acids. The CDR3 is CASSYVDGAAREQYF. Here the CDR3 DNA reads TGTGCCAGCAGTTACGTTGACGGGGCGGCACGCGAGCAGTACTTC.

The chain recombines TRBV12-3 or TRBV12-4 with TRBJ2-2, with D perhaps assigned TRBD1 or TRBD2 (6 bases each). The CDR3 consists of 17 residues. V lost 1 base and J 0 bases, leaving 12 bases between the germline ends. DNA of the CDR3: TGTGCCAGCAGTTTAGTTTTCGGGGGCTCGAACACCGGGGAGCTGTTTTTT. Translation: CASSLVFGGSNTGELFF.

The J gene is TRBJ1-2, the V gene TRBV28; D uncertain. CDR3 length equals 14 residues. V was cut by 3 bases and J by 7 bases, with 15 bases left in between. CDR1 and CDR2 from the germline V gene are MDHEN and SYDVKM. The chain's CDR3 is CASSLNGLFGGYTF. The CDR3 nucleotides are TGTGCCAGCAGTTTGAACGGACTGTTCGGTGGCTACACCTTC.

Turning to this clonotype: A much larger clone sits a single nucleotide away, making a read error possible. This chain connects TRBV10-3 to TRBJ2-7; tentative D call: TRBD2 (5 bases). Germline CDR1 and CDR2: ENHRY and SYGVKD. This CDR3 contains 13 residues. With 3 bases removed from V and 4 bases from J, the gap between germline ends came to 10 bases. CDR3: CAISDGGGYEQYF. In DNA, the CDR3 is TGTGCCATCAGTGATGGTGGCGGGTACGAGCAGTACTTC.

This chain joins TRBV12-3 or TRBV12-4 and TRBJ2-1; TRBD1 agrees at 8 bases. The V and J ends lost 2 bases and 7 bases, in that order; junction bases with no gene match: 7. This CDR3 region has 15 residues. CDR3 DNA: TGTGCCAGCAGTTTACCAGGGGGCGTAGTAAATGAGCAGTTCTTC. It translates to CASSLPGGVVNEQFF.

The chain links TRBV10-3 to TRBJ2-1, with a weak D call TRBD2 (6 bases). This CDR3 is built from 17 residues. CDR1 ENHRY and CDR2 SYGVKD come from the germline V gene. V dropped 4 bases and J dropped 0 bases, with 16 bases sitting between them. For the CDR3, the DNA is TGTGCCATCAGTGGATCAAAAACCGGGAGCTCCTACAATGAGCAGTTCTTC. It translates to CAISGSKTGSSYNEQFF.

The chain carries TRBV25-1 and TRBJ2-3, with 10 bases matching TRBD2. The CDR3 extends over 14 amino acids. Germline-derived CDR1 and CDR2 are MGHDK and SYGVNS. The V gene end was trimmed by 9 bases and the J gene end by 8 bases; junction bases not matched to a gene: 11. CDR3 sequence: CASYPSGSGGTQYF. Here the CDR3 DNA reads TGTGCCAGTTACCCTAGCGGGAGTGGAGGTACGCAGTATTTT.

V gene TRBV5-1 combines with J gene TRBJ1-4; TRBD1 is a possible D gene (6 bases). The CDR3 length is 15 residues. The V gene's germline CDR1 is SGHRS and CDR2 YFSETQ. Trimming took off 2 bases at V and 1 base at J, with 9 bases between the two ends. The CDR3 sequence: CASSFLTGTNEKLFF. CDR3 DNA: TGCGCCAGCAGCTTCTTGACAGGAACTAATGAAAAACTGTTTTTT.

This clonotype was found a few times. V gene TRBV7-3 combines with J gene TRBJ2-1; 9 bases line up with TRBD1. V was clipped by 4 bases and J by 7 bases; unmatched bases: 14. The germline V gene has CDR1 SGHTA and CDR2 FQGTGA. The CDR3 is 17 amino acids. The CDR3 spells CASSYPGGQGSGNEQFF. Written as DNA, the CDR3 is TGTGCCAGCAGCTACCCCGGGGGACAGGGATCGGGTAATGAGCAGTTCTTC.

The DNA of the CDR3 is TGTGCCACCAGCAGAGGTACAGGGACGGAGCAGTACTTC. Amino acid sequence: CATSRGTGTEQYF. The chain has TRBV15 and TRBJ2-7, with D possibly TRBD1 on 6 matching bases. Germline V gene data show CDR1 as LNHNV and CDR2 as YYDKDF (reference sequence). This CDR3 contains 13 residues. The V gene lost 1 base and the J gene lost 7 bases, with 11 bases spanning the gap.

This sequence joins TRBV10-3 and TRBJ1-1; D ambiguous. The CDR3 extends over 14 amino acids. In germline, CDR1 is ENHRY, CDR2 SYGVKD. The V and J ends lost 3 bases and 1 base respectively, with 9 bases between them. The CDR3 sequence is CAISEGITNTEAFF. The CDR3 bases are TGTGCCATCAGTGAAGGAATAACGAACACTGAAGCTTTCTTT.

V and J are TRBV6-1 and TRBJ1-3; D possibly corresponds to TRBD1 (6 bases). The V gene's germline CDR1 is MNHNS and CDR2 SASEGT. There are 15 residues in the CDR3. V was cut by 6 bases and J by 4 bases, with 16 bases left in between. The CDR3 nucleotides read TGTGCCAGCAGGATCCGGGACACGCAAGGAAACACCATATATTTT. Amino acid sequence: CASRIRDTQGNTIYF.